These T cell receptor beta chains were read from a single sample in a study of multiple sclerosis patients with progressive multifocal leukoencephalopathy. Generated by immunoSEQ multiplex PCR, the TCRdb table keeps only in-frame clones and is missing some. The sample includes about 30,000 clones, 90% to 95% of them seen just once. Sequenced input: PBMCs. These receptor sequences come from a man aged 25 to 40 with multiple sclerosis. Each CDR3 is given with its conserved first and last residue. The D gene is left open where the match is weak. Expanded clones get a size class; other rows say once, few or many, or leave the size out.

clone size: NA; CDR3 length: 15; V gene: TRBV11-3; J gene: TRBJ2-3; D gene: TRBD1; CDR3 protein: CASSPHGTGTDTQYF; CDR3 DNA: TGTGCCAGCAGCCCCCATGGGACAGGGACAGATACGCAGTATTTT
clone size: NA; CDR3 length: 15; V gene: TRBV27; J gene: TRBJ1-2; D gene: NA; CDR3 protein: CATPRTDRSNYGYTF; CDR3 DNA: TGTGCCACACCCAGGACCGACCGATCTAACTATGGCTACACCTTC
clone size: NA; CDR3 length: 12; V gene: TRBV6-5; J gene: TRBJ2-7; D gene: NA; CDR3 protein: CASSYSPYEQYF; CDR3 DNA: TGTGCCAGCAGTTACTCCCCCTACGAGCAGTACTTC
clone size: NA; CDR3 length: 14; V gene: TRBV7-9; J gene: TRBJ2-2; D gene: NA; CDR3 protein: CASQRLANTGELFF; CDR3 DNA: TGTGCCAGCCAGCGGCTAGCGAACACCGGGGAGCTGTTTTTT
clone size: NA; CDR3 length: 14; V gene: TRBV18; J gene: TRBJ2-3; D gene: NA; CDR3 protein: CASSPRSEGDTQYF; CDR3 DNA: TGTGCCAGCTCACCAAGGAGCGAGGGGGATACGCAGTATTTT
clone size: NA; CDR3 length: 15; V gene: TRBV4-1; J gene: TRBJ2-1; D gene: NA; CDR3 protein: CASSQEDRLVGEQFF; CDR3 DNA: TGCGCCAGCAGCCAAGAGGACCGACTAGTAGGTGAGCAGTTCTTC
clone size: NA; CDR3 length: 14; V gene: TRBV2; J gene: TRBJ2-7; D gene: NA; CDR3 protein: CASSPPDIAYEQYF; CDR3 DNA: TGTGCCAGCAGTCCCCCGGATATAGCCTACGAGCAGTACTTC
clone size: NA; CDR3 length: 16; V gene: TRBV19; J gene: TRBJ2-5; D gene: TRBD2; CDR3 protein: CASSHRLAGLQETQYF; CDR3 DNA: TGTGCCAGTAGTCACCGACTAGCGGGGCTACAAGAGACCCAGTACTTC
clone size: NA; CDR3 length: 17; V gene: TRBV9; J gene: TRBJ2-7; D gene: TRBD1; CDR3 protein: CASSVAAGQGPPYEQYF; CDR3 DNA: TGTGCCAGCAGCGTAGCGGCGGGACAGGGCCCCCCCTACGAGCAGTACTTC
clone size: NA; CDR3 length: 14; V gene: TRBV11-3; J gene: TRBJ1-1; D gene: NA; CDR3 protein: CASSLRGMNTEAFF; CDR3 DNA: TGTGCCAGCAGCTTGCGGGGAATGAACACTGAAGCTTTCTTT
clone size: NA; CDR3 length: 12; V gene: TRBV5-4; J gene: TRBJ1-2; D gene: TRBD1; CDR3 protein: CASSWTGNGYTF; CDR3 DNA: TGTGCCAGCAGTTGGACAGGGAATGGCTACACCTTC
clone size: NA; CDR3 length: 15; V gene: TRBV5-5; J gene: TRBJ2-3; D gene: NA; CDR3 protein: CASSLRTGPTDTQYF; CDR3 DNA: TGTGCCAGCAGCTTGAGGACTGGACCCACAGATACGCAGTATTTT
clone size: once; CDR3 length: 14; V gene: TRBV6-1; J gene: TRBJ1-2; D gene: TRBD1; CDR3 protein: CASRGQALYYGYTF; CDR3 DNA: TGTGCCAGCAGGGGACAGGCTCTATACTATGGCTACACCTTC
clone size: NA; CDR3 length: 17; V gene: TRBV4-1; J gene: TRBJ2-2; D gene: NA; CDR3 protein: CASSRFPNLASTGELFF; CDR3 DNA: TGCGCCAGCAGCCGCTTCCCGAACCTAGCGAGTACCGGGGAGCTGTTTTTT
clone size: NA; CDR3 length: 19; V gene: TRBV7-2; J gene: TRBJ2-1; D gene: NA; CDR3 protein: CASSLSGQGLSGAYNEQFF; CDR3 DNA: TGTGCCAGCAGCTTATCGGGACAGGGCCTTAGCGGGGCCTACAATGAGCAGTTCTTC
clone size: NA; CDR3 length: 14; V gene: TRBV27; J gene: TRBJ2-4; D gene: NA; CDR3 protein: CASRTWGAKNIQYF; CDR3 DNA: TGTGCCAGCCGTACGTGGGGGGCCAAAAACATTCAGTACTTC
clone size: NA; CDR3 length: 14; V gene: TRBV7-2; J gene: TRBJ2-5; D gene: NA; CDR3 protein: CASSFGGLQETQYF; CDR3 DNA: TGTGCCAGCAGCTTTGGGGGGCTTCAAGAGACCCAGTACTTC
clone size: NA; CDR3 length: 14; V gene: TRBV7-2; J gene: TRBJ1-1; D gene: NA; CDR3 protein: CASSFGVGNTEAFF; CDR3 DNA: TGTGCCAGCAGCTTCGGGGTGGGGAACACTGAAGCTTTCTTT
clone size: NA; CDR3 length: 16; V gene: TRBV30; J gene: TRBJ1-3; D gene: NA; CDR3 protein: CAWSPTGLSSGNTIYF; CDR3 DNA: TGTGCCTGGAGCCCGACAGGACTAAGCTCTGGAAACACCATATATTTT
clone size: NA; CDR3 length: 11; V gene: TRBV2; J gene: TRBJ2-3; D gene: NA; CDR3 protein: CASGGTDTQYF; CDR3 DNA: TGTGCCAGCGGGGGCACAGATACGCAGTATTTT
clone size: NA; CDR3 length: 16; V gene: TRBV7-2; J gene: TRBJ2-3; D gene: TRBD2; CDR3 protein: CASSSRTSGNTDTQYF; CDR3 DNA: TGTGCCAGCAGCTCCCGGACTAGCGGGAACACAGATACGCAGTATTTT
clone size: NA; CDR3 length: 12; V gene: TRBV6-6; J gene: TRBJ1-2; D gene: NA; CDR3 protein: CASTDRTDGYTF; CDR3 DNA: TGTGCCAGCACTGACCGGACCGATGGCTACACCTTC
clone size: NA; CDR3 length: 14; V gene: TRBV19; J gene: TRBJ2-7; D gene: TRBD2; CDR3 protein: CASSMGGLANEQYF; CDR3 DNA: TGTGCCAGTAGTATGGGGGGACTAGCGAACGAGCAGTACTTC
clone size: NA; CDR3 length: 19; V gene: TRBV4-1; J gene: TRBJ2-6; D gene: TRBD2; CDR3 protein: CASSPPGLAGSSGANVLTF; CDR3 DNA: TGCGCCAGCAGCCCCCCCGGCCTAGCGGGAAGCTCTGGGGCCAACGTCCTGACTTTC
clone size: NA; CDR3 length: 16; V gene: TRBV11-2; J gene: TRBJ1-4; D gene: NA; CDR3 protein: CASSLDFGGSNEKLFF; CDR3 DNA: TGTGCCAGCAGCTTAGATTTCGGGGGCTCCAATGAAAAACTGTTTTTT
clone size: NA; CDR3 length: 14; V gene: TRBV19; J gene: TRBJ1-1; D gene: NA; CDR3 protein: CASSLVGGNTEAFF; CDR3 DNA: TGTGCCAGTAGCCTCGTAGGGGGGAACACTGAAGCTTTCTTT
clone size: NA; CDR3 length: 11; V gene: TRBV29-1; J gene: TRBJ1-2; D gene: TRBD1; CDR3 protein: CSVGDRAGYTF; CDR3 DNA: TGCAGCGTGGGAGACAGGGCAGGCTACACCTTC
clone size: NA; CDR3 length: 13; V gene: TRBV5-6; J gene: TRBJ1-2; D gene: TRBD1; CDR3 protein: CASSWDRGDGYTF; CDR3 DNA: TGTGCCAGCAGCTGGGACAGGGGTGATGGCTACACCTTC
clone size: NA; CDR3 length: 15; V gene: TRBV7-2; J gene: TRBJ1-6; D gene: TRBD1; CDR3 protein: CASNPGQGYYSPLHF; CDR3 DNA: TGTGCCAGCAACCCGGGACAGGGGTATTATTCACCCCTCCACTTT
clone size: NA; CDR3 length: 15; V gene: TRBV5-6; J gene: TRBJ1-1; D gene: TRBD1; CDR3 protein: CASSFTDRGGTEAFF; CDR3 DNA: TGTGCCAGCAGCTTCACCGACAGGGGGGGAACTGAAGCTTTCTTT
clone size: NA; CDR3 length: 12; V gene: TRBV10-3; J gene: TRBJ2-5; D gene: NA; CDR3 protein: CATNPAGETQYF; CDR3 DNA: TGTGCCACCAATCCGGCGGGCGAGACCCAGTACTTC
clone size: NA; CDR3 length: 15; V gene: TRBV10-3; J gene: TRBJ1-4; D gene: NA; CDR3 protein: CAISEKDRSSEKLFF; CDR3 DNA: TGTGCCATCAGTGAAAAAGACAGATCATCTGAAAAACTGTTTTTT
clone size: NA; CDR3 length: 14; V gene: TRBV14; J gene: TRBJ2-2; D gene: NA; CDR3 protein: CASSQVRGHGELFF; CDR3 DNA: TGTGCCAGCAGCCAAGTCCGGGGTCACGGGGAGCTGTTTTTT
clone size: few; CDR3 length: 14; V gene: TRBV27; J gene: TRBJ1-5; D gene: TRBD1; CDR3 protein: CASRDRGWGQPQHF; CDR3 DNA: TGTGCCAGTAGAGACAGGGGATGGGGTCAGCCCCAGCATTTT
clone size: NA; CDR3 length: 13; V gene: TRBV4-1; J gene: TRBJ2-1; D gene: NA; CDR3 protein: CASSLGPVDEQFF; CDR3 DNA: TGCGCCAGCAGCCTCGGGCCTGTTGATGAGCAGTTCTTC
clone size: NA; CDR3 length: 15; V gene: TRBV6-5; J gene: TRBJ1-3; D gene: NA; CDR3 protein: CASSYTVSSGNTIYF; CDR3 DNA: TGTGCCAGCAGTTACACAGTAAGCTCTGGAAACACCATATATTTT
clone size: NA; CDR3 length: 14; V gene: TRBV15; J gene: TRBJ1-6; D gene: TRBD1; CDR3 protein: CATSTTGLYSPLHF; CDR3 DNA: TGTGCCACCAGCACGACAGGGCTGTACTCACCCCTCCACTTT
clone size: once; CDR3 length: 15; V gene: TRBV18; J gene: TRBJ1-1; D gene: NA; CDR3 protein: CASSMTGEMNTEAFF; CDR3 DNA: TGTGCCAGCTCCATGACGGGGGAGATGAACACTGAAGCTTTCTTT
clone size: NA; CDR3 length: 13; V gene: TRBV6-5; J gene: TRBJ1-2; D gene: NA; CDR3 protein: CASSYGKNYGYTF; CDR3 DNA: TGTGCCAGCAGTTACGGGAAGAACTATGGCTACACCTTC
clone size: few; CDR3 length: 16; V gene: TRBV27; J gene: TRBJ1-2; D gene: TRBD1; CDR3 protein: CASSHWTGTDIYGYTF; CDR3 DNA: TGTGCCAGCAGCCATTGGACCGGGACAGATATCTATGGCTACACCTTC
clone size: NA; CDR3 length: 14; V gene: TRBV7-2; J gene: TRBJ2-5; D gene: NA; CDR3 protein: CASSPGRPGETQYF; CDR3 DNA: TGTGCCAGCAGCCCCGGGCGGCCGGGGGAGACCCAGTACTTC
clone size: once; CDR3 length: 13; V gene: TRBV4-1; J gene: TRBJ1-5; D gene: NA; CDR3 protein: CASSRQGDQPQHF; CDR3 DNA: TGCGCCAGCAGTCGGCAGGGCGATCAGCCCCAGCATTTT